This T cell receptor (beta chain) was documented in a study of blood T cell repertoires in COVID-19. Germline V CDR1 and CDR2: KGHSH, LQKENI. The CDR3 runs to 13 residues. V trimming: 4 bases; J trimming: 8 bases; junction bases outside the gene matches: 0. Clinical histories supplied by participants themselves formed the basis of cohort assignment. Cohort 3 recovery required two negative PCRs, clearance, or symptom resolution. Generated by immunoSEQ multiplex PCR, the TCRdb table keeps only in-frame clones and is missing some. The sample comprises 310,000 or so clones, 90% of which are singletons, and more than 0.95% rests with the top ten.

This clonotype originated in a woman aged 30 to 39 who had recovered from COVID-19. Source material: PBMCs or T cells enriched from blood (not recorded which). The V call is TRBV18, the J call TRBJ1-6; 9 positions agree with TRBD1. The CDR3 DNA sequence: TGTGCCAGCTCACGGGACAGGGATTCACCCCTCCACTTT. Translating it yields CASSRDRDSPLHF.